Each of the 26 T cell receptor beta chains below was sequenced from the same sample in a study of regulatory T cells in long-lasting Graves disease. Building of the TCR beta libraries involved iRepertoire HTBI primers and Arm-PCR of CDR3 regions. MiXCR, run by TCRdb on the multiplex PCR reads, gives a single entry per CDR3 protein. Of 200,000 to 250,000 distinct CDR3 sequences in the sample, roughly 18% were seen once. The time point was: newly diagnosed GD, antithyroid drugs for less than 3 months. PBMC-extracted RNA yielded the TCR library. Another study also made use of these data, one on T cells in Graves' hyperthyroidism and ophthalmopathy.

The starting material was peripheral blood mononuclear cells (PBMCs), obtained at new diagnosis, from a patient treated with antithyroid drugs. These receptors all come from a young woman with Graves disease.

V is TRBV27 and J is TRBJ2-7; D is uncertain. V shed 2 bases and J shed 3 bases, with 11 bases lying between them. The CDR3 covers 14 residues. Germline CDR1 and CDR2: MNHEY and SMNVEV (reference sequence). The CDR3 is CASSLGLRNYEQYF. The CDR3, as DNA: TGTGCCAGCAGTTTAGGGCTTCGCAACTACGAGCAGTACTTC.

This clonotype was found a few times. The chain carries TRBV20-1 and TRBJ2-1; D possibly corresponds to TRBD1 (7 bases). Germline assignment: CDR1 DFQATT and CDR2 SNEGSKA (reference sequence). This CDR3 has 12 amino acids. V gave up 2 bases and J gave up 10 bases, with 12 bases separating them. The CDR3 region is CSARRQGGEQFF. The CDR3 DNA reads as TGCAGTGCTAGAAGACAGGGAGGCGAGCAGTTCTTC.

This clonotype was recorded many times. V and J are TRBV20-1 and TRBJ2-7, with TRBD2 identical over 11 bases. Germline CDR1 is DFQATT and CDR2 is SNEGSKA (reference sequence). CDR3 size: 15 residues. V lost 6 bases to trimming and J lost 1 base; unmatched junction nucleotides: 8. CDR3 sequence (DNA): TGCAGTGCCGACCAGGGACTAGCGGATTCCTACGAGCAGTACTTC. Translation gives CSADQGLADSYEQYF.

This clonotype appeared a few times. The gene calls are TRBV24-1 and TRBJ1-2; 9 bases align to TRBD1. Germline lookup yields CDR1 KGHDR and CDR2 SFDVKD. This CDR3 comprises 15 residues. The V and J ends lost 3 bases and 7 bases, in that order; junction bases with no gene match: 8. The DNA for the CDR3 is TGTGCCACCAGTGATGGGGACAGGGTTCGGGGTGGCTACACCTTC. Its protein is CATSDGDRVRGGYTF.

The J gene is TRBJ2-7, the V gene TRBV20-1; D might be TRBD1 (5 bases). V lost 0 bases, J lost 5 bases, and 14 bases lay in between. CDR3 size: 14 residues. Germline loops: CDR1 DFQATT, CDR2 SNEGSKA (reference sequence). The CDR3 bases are TGCAGTGCTAGAGAAACAGGTCCTATGCACGAGCAGTACTTC. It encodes CSARETGPMHEQYF.

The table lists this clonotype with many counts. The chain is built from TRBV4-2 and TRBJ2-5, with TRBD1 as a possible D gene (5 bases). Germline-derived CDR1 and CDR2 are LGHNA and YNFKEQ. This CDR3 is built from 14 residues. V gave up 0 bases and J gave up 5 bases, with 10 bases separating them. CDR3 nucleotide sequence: TGTGCCAGCAGCCAAGAGGCAGGGCTCGAGACCCAGTACTTC. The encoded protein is CASSQEAGLETQYF.

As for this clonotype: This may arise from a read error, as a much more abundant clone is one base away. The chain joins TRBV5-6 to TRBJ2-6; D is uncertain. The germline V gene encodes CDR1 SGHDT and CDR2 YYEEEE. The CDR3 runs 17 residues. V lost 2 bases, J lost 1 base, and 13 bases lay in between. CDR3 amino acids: CASSLFGVTSGANVLTF. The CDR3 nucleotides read TGTGCCAGCAGCTTATTTGGGGTCACGTCTGGGGCCAACGTCCTGACTTTC.

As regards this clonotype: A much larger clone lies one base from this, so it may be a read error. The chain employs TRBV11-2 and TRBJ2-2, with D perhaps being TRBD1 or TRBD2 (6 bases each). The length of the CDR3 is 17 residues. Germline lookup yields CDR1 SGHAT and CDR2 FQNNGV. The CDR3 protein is CVSSLGGSPGATGELFF. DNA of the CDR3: TGTGTCAGCAGCTTAGGGGGATCTCCGGGGGCCACCGGGGAGCTGTTTTTT.

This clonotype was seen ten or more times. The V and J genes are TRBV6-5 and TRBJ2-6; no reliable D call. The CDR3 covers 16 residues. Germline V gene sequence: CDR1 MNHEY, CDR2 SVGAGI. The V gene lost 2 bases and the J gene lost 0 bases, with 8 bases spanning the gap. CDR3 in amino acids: CASSYQPVSGANVLTF. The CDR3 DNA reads TGTGCCAGCAGTTACCAGCCGGTCTCTGGGGCCAACGTCCTGACTTTC.

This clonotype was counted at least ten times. The CDR3 DNA reads as TGTGCCAGCTCGGACTCACTAGCGGCGGGAGCCGAGCAGTACTTC. It specifies CASSDSLAAGAEQYF. The chain couples TRBV7-9 to TRBJ2-7; TRBD2 aligns across 8 bases. The V segment lost 8 bases and the J segment 6 bases; nucleotides outside the gene matches: 15. The length of the CDR3 is 15 residues. CDR1 and CDR2 (germline): SEHNR, FQNEAQ (reference sequence). Together with reference TRBV7-9 and TRBJ2-7, the CDR3 gives the full variable domain: DTGVSQNPRHKITKRGQNVTFRCDPISEHNRLYWYRQTLGQGPEFLTYFQNEAQLEKSRLLSDRFSAERPKGSFSTLEIQRTEQGDSAMYLCASSDSLAAGAEQYFGPGTRLTVT.

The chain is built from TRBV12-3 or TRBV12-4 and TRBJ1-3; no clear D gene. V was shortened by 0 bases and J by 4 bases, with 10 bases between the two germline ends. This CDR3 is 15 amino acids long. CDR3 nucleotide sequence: TGTGCCAGCAGTTTAGCAGGACTTCCAGGAAACACCATATATTTT. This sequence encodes CASSLAGLPGNTIYF.

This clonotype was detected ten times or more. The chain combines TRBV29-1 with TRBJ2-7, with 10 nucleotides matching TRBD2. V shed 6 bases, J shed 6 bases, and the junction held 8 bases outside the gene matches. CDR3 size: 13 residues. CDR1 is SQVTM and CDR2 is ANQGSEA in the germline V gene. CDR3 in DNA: TGCAGCGTCCTGGCTAGCGGGAGAAGCGAGCAGTACTTC. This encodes CSVLASGRSEQYF.

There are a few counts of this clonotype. In nucleotides, the CDR3 is TGTGCCAGCAGTCAACACACTAGCGGGGGGCGGAATGAGCAGTTCTTC. This sequence encodes CASSQHTSGGRNEQFF. The V gene is TRBV18, the J gene TRBJ2-1, with 12 bases lining up with TRBD2. V was clipped by 8 bases and J by 7 bases; unmatched bases: 12. The CDR3 spans 16 residues. The V gene's germline CDR1 is KGHSH and CDR2 LQKENI.

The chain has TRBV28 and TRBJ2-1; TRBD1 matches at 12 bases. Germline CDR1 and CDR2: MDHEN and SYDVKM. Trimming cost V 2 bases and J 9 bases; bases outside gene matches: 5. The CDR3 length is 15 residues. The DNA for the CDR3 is TGTGCCAGCAGTTTAATGGGGACAGGGGGCGGTGAGCAGTTCTTC. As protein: CASSLMGTGGGEQFF.

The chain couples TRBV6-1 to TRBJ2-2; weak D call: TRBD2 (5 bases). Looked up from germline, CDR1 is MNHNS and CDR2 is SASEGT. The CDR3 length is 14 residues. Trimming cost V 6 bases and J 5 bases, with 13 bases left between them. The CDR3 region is CASRAALGTGELFF. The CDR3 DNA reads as TGTGCCAGCAGAGCGGCCCTCGGGACCGGGGAGCTGTTTTTT.

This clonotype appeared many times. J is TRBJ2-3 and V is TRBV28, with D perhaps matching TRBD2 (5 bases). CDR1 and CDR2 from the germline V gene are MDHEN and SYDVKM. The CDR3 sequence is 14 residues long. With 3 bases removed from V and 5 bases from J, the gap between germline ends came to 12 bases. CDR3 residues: CASSFQEVRDTQYF. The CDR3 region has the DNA TGTGCCAGCAGTTTTCAGGAGGTTCGAGATACGCAGTATTTT.

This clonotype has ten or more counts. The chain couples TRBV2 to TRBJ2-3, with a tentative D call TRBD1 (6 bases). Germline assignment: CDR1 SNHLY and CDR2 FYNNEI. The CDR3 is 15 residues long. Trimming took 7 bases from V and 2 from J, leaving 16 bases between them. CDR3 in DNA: TGTGCCAGCACGCGCAAGCAGGGGCTCACAGATACGCAGTATTTT. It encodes CASTRKQGLTDTQYF.

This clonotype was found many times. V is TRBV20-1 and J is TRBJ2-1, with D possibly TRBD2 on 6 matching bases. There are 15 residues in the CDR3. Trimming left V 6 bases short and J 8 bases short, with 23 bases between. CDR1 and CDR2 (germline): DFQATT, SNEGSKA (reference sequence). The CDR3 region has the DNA TGCAGTGCCACGCCCCGGGAGAACTACGTCGATGAGCAGTTCTTC. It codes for CSATPRENYVDEQFF.

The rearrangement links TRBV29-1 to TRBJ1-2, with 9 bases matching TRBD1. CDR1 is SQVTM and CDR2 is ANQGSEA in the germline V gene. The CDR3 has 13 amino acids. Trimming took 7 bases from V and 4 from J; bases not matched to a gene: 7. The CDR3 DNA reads TGCAGCGCGTGGACAGGGGCGGGCTATGGCTACACCTTC. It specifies CSAWTGAGYGYTF.

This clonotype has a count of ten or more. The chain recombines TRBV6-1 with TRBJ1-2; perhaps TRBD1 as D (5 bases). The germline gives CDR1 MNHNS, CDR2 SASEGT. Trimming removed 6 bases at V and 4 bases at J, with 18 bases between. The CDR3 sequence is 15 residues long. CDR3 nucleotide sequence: TGTGCCAGCAGGCGGGACGGAGGAGACGCCTATGGCTACACCTTC. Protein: CASRRDGGDAYGYTF.

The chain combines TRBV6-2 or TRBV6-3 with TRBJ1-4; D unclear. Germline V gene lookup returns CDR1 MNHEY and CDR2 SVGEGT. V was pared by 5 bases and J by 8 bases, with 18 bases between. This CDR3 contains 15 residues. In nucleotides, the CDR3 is TGTGCCAGCAGTGAAGTTAGAGGGTCGGGCGAAAAACTGTTTTTT. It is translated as CASSEVRGSGEKLFF.

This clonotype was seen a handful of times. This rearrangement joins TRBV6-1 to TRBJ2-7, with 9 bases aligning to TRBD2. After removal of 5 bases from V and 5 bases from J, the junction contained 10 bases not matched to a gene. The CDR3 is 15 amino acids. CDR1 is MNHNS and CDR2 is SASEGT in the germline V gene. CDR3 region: CASSRGGRGGNEQYF. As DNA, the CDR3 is TGTGCCAGCAGTCGCGGAGGGCGGGGGGGGAACGAGCAGTACTTC.

The CDR3 region has the DNA TGTGCCAGCAGTGACAGGTCTTACTCTGGGGCCAACGTCCTGACTTTC. Protein: CASSDRSYSGANVLTF. V usage is TRBV2 and J usage is TRBJ2-6; the D is unclear. CDR1 and CDR2 (germline): SNHLY, FYNNEI. This CDR3 comprises 16 residues. Trimming pared 3 bases from V and 0 bases from J, leaving 9 bases between.

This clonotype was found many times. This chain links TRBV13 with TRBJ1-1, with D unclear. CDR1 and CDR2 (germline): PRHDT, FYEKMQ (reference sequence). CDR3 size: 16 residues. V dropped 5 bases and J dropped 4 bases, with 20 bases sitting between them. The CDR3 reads CASSEPGPLGVTEAFF. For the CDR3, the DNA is TGTGCCAGCAGCGAACCGGGCCCCCTCGGGGTCACTGAAGCTTTCTTT.

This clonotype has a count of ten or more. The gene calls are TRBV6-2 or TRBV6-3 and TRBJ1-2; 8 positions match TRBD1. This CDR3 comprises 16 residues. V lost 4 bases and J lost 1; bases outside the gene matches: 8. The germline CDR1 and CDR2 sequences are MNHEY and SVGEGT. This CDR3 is CASSSGQGLGNYGYTF. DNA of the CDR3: TGTGCCAGCAGTTCTGGACAGGGCTTGGGTAACTATGGCTACACCTTC.

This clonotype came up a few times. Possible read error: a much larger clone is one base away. In nucleotides, the CDR3 is TGTGCCAGCGGACGAGAGGCCCAGTACTTC. This gives the protein CASGREAQYF. The chain joins TRBV27 to TRBJ2-5; no reliable D call. From germline, CDR1 is MNHEY and CDR2 SMNVEV (reference sequence). The CDR3 has 10 residues.